A few counts support the clone carrying this T cell receptor (beta chain). The antigen is undetermined. TCRdb keeps only in-frame clones here, not all; method: immunoSEQ multiplex PCR. This repertoire shows about 28,000 clones, more than 60% found once; its top ten account for roughly 7.2%. This specimen comes from a study of radiotherapy plus CTLA-4 blockade in lung cancer. The CDR3 totals 14 residues. Germline V gene sequence: CDR1 MNHNY, CDR2 SVGAGI (reference sequence). V lost 4 bases, J lost 2 bases, and 4 bases stayed unmatched. People whose metastatic non-small-cell lung cancer was chemo-refractory got focal radiation along with CTLA-4 blockade by ipilimumab. The study, taken as a whole, reports: Response was reportedly best predicted by early blood T cell clone dynamics, with interferon-beta. Radiotherapy was combined with ipilimumab, and tumor-derived TCR clones then expanded in blood.

The source material was peripheral blood, sampled from a patient treated with radiotherapy plus ipilimumab. This sequence originates from a human donor with non-small cell lung cancer who had stable disease on radiotherapy plus ipilimumab. The chain links TRBV6-6 to TRBJ1-1; 7 bases are shared with TRBD1. CDR3 nucleotide sequence: TGTGCCAGCAGTTCCCAGGGGGGAAACACTGAAGCTTTCTTT. It yields the protein CASSSQGGNTEAFF.